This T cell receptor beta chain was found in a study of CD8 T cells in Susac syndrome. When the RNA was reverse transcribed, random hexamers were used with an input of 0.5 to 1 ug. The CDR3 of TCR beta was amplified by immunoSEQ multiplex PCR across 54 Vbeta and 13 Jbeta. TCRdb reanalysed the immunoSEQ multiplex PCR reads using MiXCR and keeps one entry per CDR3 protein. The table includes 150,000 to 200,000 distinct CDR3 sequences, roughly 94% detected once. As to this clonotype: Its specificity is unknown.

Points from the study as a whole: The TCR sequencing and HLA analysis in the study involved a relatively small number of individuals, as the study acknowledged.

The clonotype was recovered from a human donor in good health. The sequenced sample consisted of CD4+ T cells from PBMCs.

CDR3 sequence: CASSPQGSSYNEQFF. In nucleotides, the CDR3 is TGTGCCAGCAGTCCCCAGGGGAGCTCCTACAATGAGCAGTTCTTC. V is TRBV28 and J is TRBJ2-1; TRBD1 might be the D (6 bases). The germline CDR1 and CDR2 sequences are MDHEN and SYDVKM. V lost 5 bases and J lost 0, with 11 bases in between. The CDR3 is 15 amino acids.